The 23 T cell receptor beta chains given below trace back to one sample, sequenced in a study of T-cell reconstitution after alpha-beta-depleted transplantation in children. TCRbeta library preparation incorporated unique molecular identifiers. MiXCR was run by TCRdb on the PCR reads, yielding one entry per CDR3 protein. This table has 500,000 to 750,000 distinct CDR3 sequences, 10% to 15% appearing once. This specimen was PBMCs, mostly from graft donor cells, taken 360 days after TCRalphabeta/CD19-depleted stem cell transplant. The receptors derive from a male patient aged 10 to 17 who had a stem cell transplant for acute myeloid leukemia, so the T cells may come from the graft donor.

This clonotype was found a few times. The rearrangement links TRBV6-6 to TRBJ2-7; D may match TRBD1 or TRBD2 (6 bases each). The V end lost 4 bases, the J end lost 7 bases, and 14 bases lay between the germline ends. In germline, CDR1 is MNHNY, CDR2 SVGAGI (reference sequence). The length of the CDR3 is 13 residues. The CDR3 nucleotides read TGTGCCAGCAGTTCGGGGGCAATTTCGGAGCAGTACGTC. Protein sequence: CASSSGAISEQYV.

This clonotype occurred a few times. An end of the junction differs from the germline gene, which may be a read error. This rearrangement joins TRBV20-1 to TRBJ2-5; TRBD2 matches at 12 bases. Germline V gene data show CDR1 as DFQATT and CDR2 as SNEGSKA (reference sequence). The CDR3 loop spans 17 amino acids. The CDR3 loop reads CCARDDWTSGIQETQYF. DNA for the CDR3: TGCTGTGCTAGAGATGATTGGACTAGCGGGATTCAAGAGACCCAGTACTTC.

V gene TRBV28 combines with J gene TRBJ1-5; 9 bases map to TRBD1. The CDR3 extends over 15 amino acids. With 6 bases clipped from V and 2 bases from J, the junction kept 5 bases outside the gene matches. Germline V gene data show CDR1 as MDHEN and CDR2 as SYDVKM. The CDR3 DNA reads TGTGCCAGCAGCGGGACAGGGTATGGCAATCAGCCCCAGCATTTT. It specifies CASSGTGYGNQPQHF.

The chain is built from TRBV7-2 and TRBJ2-5; D remains ambiguous. The length of the CDR3 is 13 residues. Trimming cost V 3 bases and J 3 bases, with 8 bases left between them. CDR1 is SGHTA and CDR2 is FQGNSA in the germline V gene. CDR3 amino acids: CASSFSFKETQYF. In nucleotides, the CDR3 is TGTGCCAGCAGCTTTTCGTTCAAAGAGACCCAGTACTTC.

CDR3 nucleotides: TGCAGTGCCCCGGGGAGGACTCGTAATGAGCAGTTCTTC. Amino acid sequence: CSAPGRTRNEQFF. The chain links TRBV20-1 to TRBJ2-1; D may be TRBD2 (6 bases). The CDR3 extends over 13 amino acids. With 6 bases removed from V and 7 bases from J, the gap between germline ends came to 16 bases. The germline CDR1 and CDR2 sequences are DFQATT and SNEGSKA (reference sequence).

This clonotype has a handful of counts. The rearrangement uses TRBV27 and TRBJ2-5; the D is unclear. With 9 bases removed from V and 1 base from J, the gap between germline ends came to 6 bases. This CDR3 has 11 residues. The germline CDR1 and CDR2 sequences are MNHEY and SMNVEV (reference sequence). The CDR3 spells CASGFQETQYF. As DNA, the CDR3 is TGTGCCAGTGGGTTCCAAGAGACCCAGTACTTC.

This clonotype occurred many times. The rearrangement links TRBV9 to TRBJ2-7; 13 bases map to TRBD2. V lost 4 bases to trimming and J lost 4 bases; unmatched junction nucleotides: 17. The germline V gene encodes CDR1 SGDLS and CDR2 YYNGEE. The CDR3 loop spans 19 amino acids. Here the CDR3 reads CASSSHPGLAGAPPYEQYF. CDR3 DNA: TGTGCCAGCAGCTCCCATCCCGGACTAGCGGGAGCCCCACCGTACGAGCAGTACTTC.

The table lists this clonotype with many counts. The chain has TRBV28 and TRBJ2-5, with D uncertain. V was cut by 3 bases and J by 7 bases, with 15 bases left in between. Germline CDR1 MDHEN, CDR2 SYDVKM. This CDR3 has 14 residues. For the CDR3, the DNA is TGTGCCAGCAGTTTTCAGGCCCGCGAAGGGACCCAGTACTTC. It codes for CASSFQAREGTQYF. Complete variable domain (other parts from reference TRBV28 and TRBJ2-5): DVKVTQSSRYLVKRTGEKVFLECVQDMDHENMFWYRQDPGLGLRLIYFSYDVKMKEKGDIPEGYSVSREKKERFSLILESASTNQTSMYLCASSFQAREGTQYFGPGTRLLVL.

The rearrangement joins TRBV27 to TRBJ2-7; 9 bases match TRBD1. J lost 6 bases, V lost 7 bases, and 10 bases had no gene match. The CDR3 contains 14 residues. Germline loops: CDR1 MNHEY, CDR2 SMNVEV (reference sequence). CDR3 sequence reads: CASTPGQGGSEQYF. In DNA, the CDR3 is TGTGCCAGCACGCCGGGACAGGGTGGGTCCGAGCAGTACTTC.

This clonotype has more than one count but fewer than ten. The J gene is TRBJ2-3, the V gene TRBV4-3; D unclear. Trimming left V 0 bases short and J 2 bases short, with 9 bases between. CDR1 LGHNA and CDR2 YSLEER come from the germline V gene. The length of the CDR3 is 15 residues. The CDR3 region is CASSQDFTNTDTQYF. The CDR3 DNA sequence: TGCGCCAGCAGCCAAGATTTCACAAACACAGATACGCAGTATTTT.

This clonotype was found many times. The V gene is TRBV2, the J gene TRBJ2-3; either TRBD1 or TRBD2 may fit D (6 bases each). V lost 7 bases, J lost 4 bases, and 12 bases lay in between. Germline-derived CDR1 and CDR2 are SNHLY and FYNNEI. The CDR3 is 13 amino acids. CDR3 in DNA: TGTGCCAGCAAGGAGGGGGTGGCAGATACGCAGTATTTT. Its translation is CASKEGVADTQYF.

This clonotype was recorded a few times. This rearrangement joins TRBV4-3 to TRBJ2-1; 12 bases line up with TRBD2. The CDR3 totals 18 residues. V trimming: 0 bases; J trimming: 8 bases; junction bases outside the gene matches: 11. Germline V lookup: CDR1 LGHNA, CDR2 YSLEER. CDR3 sequence (DNA): TGCGCCAGCAGCCAAGAAGTAGTGGAACTAGCGGGAGGCTATGAGCAGTTCTTC. Protein sequence: CASSQEVVELAGGYEQFF.

The table lists this clonotype with a count of one. This chain connects TRBV6-1 to TRBJ1-6; 9 bases agree with TRBD1. CDR1 is MNHNS, CDR2 SASEGT, per germline. The CDR3 is 14 amino acids. Trimming cost V 5 bases and J 8 bases; bases outside gene matches: 4. The CDR3, as DNA: TGTGCCAGCAGTCGGGGACAGGGACATTCACCCCTCCACTTT. Amino acid sequence: CASSRGQGHSPLHF.

V is TRBV28 and J is TRBJ2-7; 10 bases are shared with TRBD2. The CDR3 runs to 14 residues. The germline V gene encodes CDR1 MDHEN and CDR2 SYDVKM. Trimming took 6 bases from V and 5 from J; bases not matched to a gene: 7. The CDR3 region is CASSLSTSGNEQYF. The CDR3 nucleotides read TGTGCCAGCAGCCTCTCAACTAGCGGGAACGAGCAGTACTTC. The full variable domain, its missing parts supplied by reference TRBV28 and TRBJ2-7, is DVKVTQSSRYLVKRTGEKVFLECVQDMDHENMFWYRQDPGLGLRLIYFSYDVKMKEKGDIPEGYSVSREKKERFSLILESASTNQTSMYLCASSLSTSGNEQYFGPGTRLTVT.

The gene calls are TRBV3-1 and TRBJ2-7; D gene unclear. With 0 bases removed from V and 7 bases from J, the gap between germline ends came to 4 bases. The CDR3 extends over 11 amino acids. Germline values: CDR1 LGHDT, CDR2 YNNKEL (reference sequence). CDR3 sequence (DNA): TGTGCCAGCAGCCAAGACTGGGAGCAGTACTTC. Translated: CASSQDWEQYF.

V and J are TRBV11-2 and TRBJ2-5; 10 nucleotides match TRBD1. With 5 bases clipped from V and 0 bases from J, the junction kept 12 bases outside the gene matches. Germline V CDR1 and CDR2: SGHAT, FQNNGV. This CDR3 has 18 residues. The CDR3 bases are TGTGCCAGCAGCCGACAGAGCATGGGACAGGGGTACCAAGAGACCCAGTACTTC. Encoded protein: CASSRQSMGQGYQETQYF.

The chain links TRBV29-1 to TRBJ2-7; a weak D match, TRBD2 (5 bases). V lost 4 bases and J lost 2, with 15 bases in between. The CDR3 loop spans 14 amino acids. CDR1 is SQVTM, CDR2 ANQGSEA, per germline. In nucleotides, the CDR3 is TGCAGCGTTGGGCATAGAGGGCCCCCCTACGAGCAGTACTTC. Its protein is CSVGHRGPPYEQYF.

This clonotype was found a few times. The gene calls are TRBV20-1 and TRBJ2-1; 10 bases fit TRBD1. CDR1 is DFQATT, CDR2 SNEGSKA, per germline (reference sequence). With 6 bases clipped from V and 3 bases from J, the junction kept 5 bases outside the gene matches. This CDR3 is 14 amino acids long. This CDR3 is CSALDRGFYNEQFF. The CDR3 nucleotides are TGCAGTGCCTTGGACAGGGGGTTCTACAATGAGCAGTTCTTC.

The chain recombines TRBV7-6 with TRBJ2-1; maybe TRBD2 (6 bases). Germline loops: CDR1 SGHVS, CDR2 FNYEAQ. The CDR3 length is 14 residues. Trimming left V 1 base short and J 11 bases short, with 15 bases between. As DNA, the CDR3 is TGTGCCAGCAGCTTAGGATTCGCGGGGTCGAAGCAGTTCTTC. This gives the protein CASSLGFAGSKQFF.

This clonotype has a handful of counts. The chain combines TRBV4-3 with TRBJ2-1, with TRBD2 identical over 8 bases. This CDR3 is built from 15 residues. J was trimmed by 7 bases and V by 1 base; bases with no gene match: 6. Germline values: CDR1 LGHNA, CDR2 YSLEER. The DNA of the CDR3 is TGCGCCAGCAGCCAAGGCAGCGGGAGAGGAAATGAGCAGTTCTTC. Translating it yields CASSQGSGRGNEQFF.

The rearrangement joins TRBV5-1 to TRBJ2-7; TRBD1 aligns across 11 bases. With 4 bases clipped from V and 5 bases from J, the junction kept 5 bases outside the gene matches. This CDR3 is 14 amino acids long. Germline assignment: CDR1 SGHRS and CDR2 YFSETQ. CDR3 sequence: CASSGTGGSDEQYF. CDR3 DNA sequence: TGCGCCAGCAGCGGGACAGGGGGGTCTGACGAGCAGTACTTC. Full variable domain (missing parts from reference TRBV5-1 and TRBJ2-7): KAGVTQTPRYLIKTRGQQVTLSCSPISGHRSVSWYQQTPGQGLQFLFEYFSETQRNKGNFPGRFSGRQFSNSRSEMNVSTLELGDSALYLCASSGTGGSDEQYFGPGTRLTVT.

This clonotype was detected many times. The CDR3 DNA is TGCAGCGTTGGAGGGAAATACACAGATACGCAGTATTTT. Its protein product is CSVGGKYTDTQYF. This chain links TRBV29-1 with TRBJ2-3, with D perhaps matching TRBD2 (5 bases). CDR1 is SQVTM, CDR2 ANQGSEA, per germline. The ends were cut back, 4 bases at V and 2 bases at J, with 10 bases in the middle. The CDR3 is 13 amino acids.

Only a few counts were recorded for this clonotype. The V gene is TRBV29-1, the J gene TRBJ2-5; 9 bases line up with TRBD1. The trim removed 6 bases at V and 2 bases at J, leaving 10 bases unmatched. Germline V gene sequence: CDR1 SQVTM, CDR2 ANQGSEA. CDR3 length: 15 residues. In nucleotides, the CDR3 is TGCAGCGTAGGGACAGGGATCGACCCTCAAGAGACCCAGTACTTC. Protein: CSVGTGIDPQETQYF.